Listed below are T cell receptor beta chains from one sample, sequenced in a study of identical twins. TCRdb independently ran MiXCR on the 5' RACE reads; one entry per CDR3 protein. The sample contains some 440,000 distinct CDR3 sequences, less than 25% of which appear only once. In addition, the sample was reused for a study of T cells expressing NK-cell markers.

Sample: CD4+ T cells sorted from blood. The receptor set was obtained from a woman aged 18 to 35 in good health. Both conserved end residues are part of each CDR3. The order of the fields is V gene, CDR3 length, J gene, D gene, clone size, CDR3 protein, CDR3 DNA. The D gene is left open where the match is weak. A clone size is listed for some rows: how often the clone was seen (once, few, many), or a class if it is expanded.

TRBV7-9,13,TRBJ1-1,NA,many,CASRREEGTEAFF,TGTGCCAGCAGGAGGGAGGAGGGCACTGAAGCTTTCTTT
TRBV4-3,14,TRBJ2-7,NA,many,CASSRETGTYEQYF,TGCGCCAGCAGCCGAGAGACTGGGACCTACGAGCAGTACTTC
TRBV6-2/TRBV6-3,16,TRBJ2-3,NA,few,CASSLRWASRTDTQYF,TGTGCCAGCAGTCTCCGGTGGGCTAGCCGCACAGATACGCAGTATTTT
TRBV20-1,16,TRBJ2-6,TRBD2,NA,CSARTSGGAKANVLTF,TGCAGTGCTAGGACTAGCGGGGGGGCGAAAGCCAACGTCCTGACTTTC
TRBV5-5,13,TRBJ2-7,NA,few,CASSFPPLYEQYF,TGTGCCAGCAGCTTTCCACCCCTCTACGAGCAGTACTTC
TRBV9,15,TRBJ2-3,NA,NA,CASSVLERGADTQYF,TGTGCCAGCAGCGTATTGGAAAGGGGAGCAGATACGCAGTATTTT
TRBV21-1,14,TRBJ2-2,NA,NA,CASSPRDRGGELFF,TGTGCCAGCAGCCCGAGGGACAGGGGGGGGGAGCTGTTTTTT
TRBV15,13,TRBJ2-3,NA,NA,CATSIRARDTQYF,TGTGCCACCAGCATTCGAGCGAGAGATACGCAGTATTTT
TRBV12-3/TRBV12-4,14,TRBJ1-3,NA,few,CASSHRDSGNTIYF,TGTGCCAGCAGCCACAGGGACTCTGGAAACACCATATATTTT
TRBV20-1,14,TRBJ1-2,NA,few,CSASKTGTNYGYTF,TGCAGTGCCTCAAAGACAGGAACAAACTATGGCTACACCTTC
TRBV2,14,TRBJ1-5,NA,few,CASRRDNSNQPQHF,TGTGCCAGCAGACGGGACAATAGCAATCAGCCCCAGCATTTT
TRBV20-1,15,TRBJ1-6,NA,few,CSARIPSQGYSPLHF,TGCAGTGCTAGGATCCCTTCCCAGGGGTATTCACCCCTCCACTTT
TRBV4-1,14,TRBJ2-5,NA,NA,CASSDLGRAETQYF,TGCGCCAGCAGCGATCTGGGGCGAGCAGAGACCCAGTACTTC
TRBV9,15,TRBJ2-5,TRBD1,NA,CASSVATGEQETQYF,TGTGCCAGCAGCGTAGCAACAGGGGAACAAGAGACCCAGTACTTC
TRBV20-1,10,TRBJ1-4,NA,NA,CSASNEKLFF,TGCAGTGCTTCTAATGAAAAACTGTTTTTT
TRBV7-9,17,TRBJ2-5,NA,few,CASSTVIRGSARETQYF,TGTGCCAGCAGCACTGTTATCCGGGGCTCGGCCCGAGAGACCCAGTACTTC
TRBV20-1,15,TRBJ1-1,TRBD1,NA,CSAPPTGGKATEAFF,TGCAGTGCTCCCCCTACAGGGGGCAAGGCCACTGAAGCTTTCTTT
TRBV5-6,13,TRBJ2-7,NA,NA,CASSLSSFGEQYF,TGTGCCAGCAGCTTGTCCAGTTTCGGCGAGCAGTACTTC
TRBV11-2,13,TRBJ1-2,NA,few,CASSPTQGLGYTF,TGTGCCAGCAGCCCTACACAGGGTCTTGGCTACACCTTC
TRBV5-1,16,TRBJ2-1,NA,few,CASSLVGESSYNEQFF,TGCGCCAGCAGCTTGGTGGGGGAGAGCTCCTACAATGAGCAGTTCTTC
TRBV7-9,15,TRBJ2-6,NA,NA,CASSEQTSGANVLTF,TGTGCCAGCAGCGAACAGACCTCTGGGGCCAACGTCCTGACTTTC
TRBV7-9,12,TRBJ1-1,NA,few,CASSIRQAEAFF,TGTGCCAGCAGCATACGACAGGCAGAAGCTTTCTTT
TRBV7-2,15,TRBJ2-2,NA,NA,CASSTYRVVAGELFF,TGTGCCAGCAGCACCTACAGGGTCGTCGCCGGGGAGCTGTTTTTT
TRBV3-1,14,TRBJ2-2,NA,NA,CASSLQTVTGELFF,TGTGCCAGCAGCCTACAGACAGTCACCGGGGAGCTGTTTTTT
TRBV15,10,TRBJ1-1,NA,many,CATSSWEAFF,TGTGCCACCAGCAGTTGGGAAGCTTTCTTT
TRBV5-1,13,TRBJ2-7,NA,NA,CASSLGEFHEQYF,TGCGCCAGCAGCTTGGGGGAATTCCACGAGCAGTACTTC
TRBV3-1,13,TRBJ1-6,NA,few,CASSSQGSSPLHF,TGTGCCAGCAGCTCCCAGGGTTCTTCACCCCTCCACTTT
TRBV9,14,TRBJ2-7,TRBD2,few,CASSPTGGASEQYF,TGTGCCAGCAGCCCCACCGGGGGGGCCTCCGAGCAGTACTTC
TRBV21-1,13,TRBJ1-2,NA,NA,CASSRRHRGGYTF,TGTGCCAGCAGCAGAAGGCACAGGGGCGGCTACACCTTC
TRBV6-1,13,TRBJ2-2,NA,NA,CATGTANTGELFF,TGTGCCACCGGGACTGCGAACACCGGGGAGCTGTTTTTT
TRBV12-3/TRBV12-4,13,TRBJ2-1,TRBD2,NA,CAVERGDHNEQFF,TGTGCCGTAGAACGGGGGGACCACAATGAGCAGTTCTTC
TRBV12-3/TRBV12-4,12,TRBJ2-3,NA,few,CASIHRTDTQYF,TGTGCCAGCATCCACCGCACAGATACGCAGTATTTT
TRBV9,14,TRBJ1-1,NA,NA,CASSVGPGDTEAFF,TGTGCCAGCAGCGTAGGTCCAGGGGACACTGAAGCTTTCTTT
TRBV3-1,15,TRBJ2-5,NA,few,CASSQLSGSQETQYF,TGTGCCAGCAGCCAGTTAAGCGGATCACAAGAGACCCAGTACTTC
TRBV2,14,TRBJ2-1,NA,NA,CATWRGTSGNEQFF,TGTGCCACCTGGAGGGGTACTAGTGGCAATGAGCAGTTCTTC
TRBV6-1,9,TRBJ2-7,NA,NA,CASRSEQYF,TGTGCCAGTCGAAGCGAGCAGTACTTC
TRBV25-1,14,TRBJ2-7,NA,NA,CASSDLKEPDEQYF,TGTGCCAGCAGTGACCTAAAGGAACCGGACGAGCAGTACTTC
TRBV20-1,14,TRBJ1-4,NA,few,CSARWGATNEKLFF,TGCAGTGCTAGATGGGGTGCAACTAATGAAAAACTGTTTTTT
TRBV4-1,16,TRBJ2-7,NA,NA,CASSQVLAGGTYEQYF,TGCGCCAGCAGCCAAGTACTGGCAGGGGGGACCTACGAGCAGTACTTC
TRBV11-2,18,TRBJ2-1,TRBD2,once,CASSRRRTSGSNYNEQFF,TGTGCCAGCAGCCGTCGGAGGACTAGCGGGAGTAACTACAATGAGCAGTTCTTC
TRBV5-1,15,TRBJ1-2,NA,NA,CASRRVLGGANGYTF,TGCGCCAGCAGGCGGGTGTTGGGGGGCGCGAATGGCTACACCTTC
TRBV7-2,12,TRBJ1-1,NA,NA,CASSLTGIVAFF,TGTGCCAGCAGCTTAACAGGGATCGTAGCTTTCTTT
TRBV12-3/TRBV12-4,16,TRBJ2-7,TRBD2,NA,CASSFRGYGGRDGQYF,TGTGCCAGCAGTTTCAGAGGGTATGGCGGGAGAGACGGGCAGTACTTC
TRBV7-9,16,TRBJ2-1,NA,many,CASSSAEGARNNEQFF,TGTGCCAGCAGCTCAGCGGAGGGGGCGCGCAACAATGAGCAGTTCTTC
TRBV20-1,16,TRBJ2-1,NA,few,CSAPTGPPSPYNEQFF,TGCAGTGCGCCTACAGGGCCTCCGTCCCCCTACAATGAGCAGTTCTTC
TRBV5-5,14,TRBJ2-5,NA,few,CASSFLGRGETQYF,TGTGCCAGCAGCTTTCTGGGGCGGGGAGAGACCCAGTACTTC
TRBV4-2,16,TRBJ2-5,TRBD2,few,CASSQGTSGPRETQYF,TGTGCCAGCAGCCAAGGAACTAGCGGTCCTCGGGAGACCCAGTACTTC
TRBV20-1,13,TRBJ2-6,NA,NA,CSASLSGANVLTF,TGCAGTGCTAGCCTCTCTGGGGCCAACGTCCTGACTTTC
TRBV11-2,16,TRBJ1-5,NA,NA,CASSPTIGGAGQPQHF,TGTGCCAGCAGCCCTACCATTGGAGGGGCGGGTCAGCCCCAGCATTTT
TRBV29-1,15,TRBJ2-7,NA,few,CSVLGRTSGSYEQYF,TGCAGCGTTTTGGGTAGGACGTCCGGCTCCTACGAGCAGTACTTC
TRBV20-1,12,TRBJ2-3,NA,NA,CSARTYTDTQYF,TGCAGTGCTAGAACCTACACAGATACGCAGTATTTT
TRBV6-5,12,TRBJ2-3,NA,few,CASRASTDTQYF,TGTGCCAGCAGAGCTAGCACAGATACGCAGTATTTT
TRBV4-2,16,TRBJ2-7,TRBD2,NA,CASSPLTASGRYEQYF,TGTGCCAGCAGCCCGCTGACTGCTAGCGGGAGATACGAGCAGTACTTC